This section outlines one T cell receptor beta chain sequence together with its context. This entry belongs to a study of long-term antiretroviral therapy in people with HIV. Overall study: Of all samples, the earliest predate the 2015 immediate-ART recommendation by about a decade.

The CDR3 sequence is 15 residues long. Germline CDR1 and CDR2: SNHLY and FYNNEI. V dropped 0 bases and J dropped 5 bases, with 13 bases sitting between them. Researchers report immunoSEQ v3.0 was run at survey level. TCRdb's table, derived via immunoSEQ multiplex PCR, lists solely in-frame clones and lacks some. The repertoire holds around 34,000 clones, 65% to 75% seen once, with around 3% in the top ten. The source of this sequence is a man aged 50 or older with HIV. The chain recombines TRBV2 with TRBJ2-5, with D perhaps matching TRBD2 (6 bases). The material sequenced was unsorted PBMCs, taken 3 years after starting antiretroviral therapy. The CDR3 nucleotides read TGTGCCAGCAGTGAAGCGACCGGGACTCGGGAGACCCAGTACTTC. Protein: CASSEATGTRETQYF. The whole variable domain, remainder taken from reference TRBV2 and TRBJ2-5, is EPEVTQTPSHQVTQMGQEVILRCVPISNHLYFYWYRQILGQKVEFLVSFYNNEISEKSEIFDDQFSVERPDGSNFTLKIRSTKLEDSAMYFCASSEATGTRETQYFGPGTRLLVL.